A selection of T cell receptor beta chains follows, all from one sample in a study of cytomegalovirus exposure and HLA in healthy donors. Repertoires were generated with immunoSEQ multiplex PCR, while TCRdb's copy carries only in-frame clones and drops some. The sample's table shows about 87,000 clones. Material: PBMCs. The source of these receptors is a man aged 50-59 years in good health and CMV-seropositive. CDR3s include the opening cysteine and the closing phenylalanine or tryptophan.

TRBV4-1 CASTSSPTGTRRSGNTIYF
TRBV27 CASSSPGQGYNEQFF
TRBV5-5 CASSVDIGQGGYGYTF
TRBV18 CASSPSTGADEKLFF
TRBV9 CASSVGSGTGELFF
TRBV30 CAWSRAGADTQYF
TRBV7-9 CASSSVLAGSEQFF
TRBV30 CVWRRDSEAFF
TRBV14 CASSQRSGKGAFF
TRBV30 CAWSVGGGNEQFF
TRBV28 CASSLPPEVYGYTF
TRBV29-1 CSVVGTSGIVNEQFF
TRBV7-2 CASTIRAGLSGNTIYF
TRBV15 CATSAGSQNEQFF
TRBV6-1 CASSEARDRGISGANVLTF